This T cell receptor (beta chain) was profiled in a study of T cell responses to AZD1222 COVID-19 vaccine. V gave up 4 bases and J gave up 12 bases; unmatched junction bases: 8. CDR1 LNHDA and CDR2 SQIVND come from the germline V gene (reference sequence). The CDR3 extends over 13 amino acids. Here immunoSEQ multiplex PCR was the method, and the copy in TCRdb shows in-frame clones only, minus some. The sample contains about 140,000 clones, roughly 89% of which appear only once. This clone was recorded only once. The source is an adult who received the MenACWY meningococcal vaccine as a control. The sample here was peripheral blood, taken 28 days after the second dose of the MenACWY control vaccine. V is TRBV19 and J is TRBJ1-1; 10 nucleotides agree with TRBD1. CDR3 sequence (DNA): TGTGCCAGTAGTAATTTGGGACAGGGGATTTCTTTCTTT. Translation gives CASSNLGQGISFF.